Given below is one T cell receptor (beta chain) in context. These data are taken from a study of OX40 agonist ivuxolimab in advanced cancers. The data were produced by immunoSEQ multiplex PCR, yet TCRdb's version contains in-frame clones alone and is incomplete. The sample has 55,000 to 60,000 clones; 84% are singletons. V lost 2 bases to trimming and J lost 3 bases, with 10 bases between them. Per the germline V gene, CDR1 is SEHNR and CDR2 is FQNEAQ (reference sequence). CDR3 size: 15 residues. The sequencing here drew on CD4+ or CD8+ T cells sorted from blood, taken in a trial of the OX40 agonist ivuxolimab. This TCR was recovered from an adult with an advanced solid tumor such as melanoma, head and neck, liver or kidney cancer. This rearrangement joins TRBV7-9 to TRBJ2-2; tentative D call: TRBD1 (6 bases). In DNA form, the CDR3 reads TGTGCCAGCAGCTTACAGGGGTTTGACACCGGGGAGCTGTTTTTT. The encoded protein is CASSLQGFDTGELFF.